These 11 T cell receptor beta chains originate from one sample sequenced in a study of early T cells in non-severe SARS-CoV-2 infection. TCRdb reanalysed the 5' RACE reads using MiXCR and keeps one entry per CDR3 protein. This table has 55,000 or so distinct CDR3 sequences, under 15% appearing once. Sequencing used whole blood. Receptors were obtained from an adult who was a healthcare worker with PCR-confirmed SARS-CoV-2 infection or an uninfected control (not recorded which).

The chain uses TRBV3-1 and TRBJ1-4, with 10 bases identical to TRBD1. CDR1 and CDR2 from the germline V gene are LGHDT and YNNKEL (reference sequence). V shed 0 bases and J 8 bases; nucleotides not matched to a gene: 3. The CDR3 sequence is 15 residues long. The DNA for the CDR3 is TGTGCCAGCAGCCAAGATCGGACAGGGGGGGAAAAACTGTTTTTT. Encoded protein: CASSQDRTGGEKLFF.

This clonotype was seen more than once but under ten times. This chain uses TRBV6-1 with TRBJ2-4, with D possibly matching TRBD2 (6 bases). There are 15 residues in the CDR3. The V and J ends lost 7 bases and 7 bases respectively, with 20 bases between them. Per germline, CDR1 MNHNS and CDR2 SASEGT. CDR3 sequence (DNA): TGTGCCAGCACTCCCCCGGGGAGTGGGAGGAACATTCAGTACTTC. It encodes CASTPPGSGRNIQYF.

At least ten counts were recorded for this clonotype. The rearrangement uses TRBV14 and TRBJ1-2, with a tentative D call TRBD1 (5 bases). Per the germline V gene, CDR1 is SGHDN and CDR2 is FVKESK. This CDR3 is 12 amino acids long. V lost 2 bases and J lost 7, with 8 bases in between. The chain's CDR3 is CASSQSQGGYTF. In nucleotides, the CDR3 is TGTGCCAGCAGCCAATCGCAGGGTGGCTACACCTTC.

This chain uses TRBV6-6 with TRBJ2-3; 14 nucleotides line up with TRBD2. The CDR3 consists of 17 residues. Trimming at V came to 4 bases and at J to 1 base, leaving 4 bases not matched to a gene. Germline assignment: CDR1 MNHNY and CDR2 SVGAGI (reference sequence). The DNA of the CDR3 is TGTGCCAGCAGTTTCTGGGGACTAGCGGGGGGCACAGATACGCAGTATTTT. Protein product: CASSFWGLAGGTDTQYF.

This clonotype was counted between two and nine times. The rearrangement uses TRBV3-1 and TRBJ2-3; D is ambiguous. CDR1 is LGHDT, CDR2 YNNKEL, per germline (reference sequence). The V end lost 4 bases, the J end lost 1 base, and 15 bases lay between the germline ends. This CDR3 is 16 amino acids long. This CDR3 is CASSRPLLGGTDTQYF. For the CDR3, the DNA is TGTGCCAGCAGCCGTCCTCTTTTGGGCGGCACAGATACGCAGTATTTT.

This clonotype was seen at least ten times. The V and J genes are TRBV5-1 and TRBJ1-2; unclear D gene. CDR1 is SGHRS, CDR2 YFSETQ, per germline. The ends were cut back, 2 bases at V and 1 base at J, with 12 bases in the middle. The CDR3 runs 15 residues. The CDR3 here is CASSFTDTYNYGYTF. The CDR3 region has the DNA TGCGCCAGCAGCTTTACCGACACTTATAACTATGGCTACACCTTC.

The table lists this clonotype with a few counts. The rearrangement links TRBV7-6 to TRBJ2-3, with TRBD2 matching 10 bases. CDR3 size: 18 residues. Germline V gene data show CDR1 as SGHVS and CDR2 as FNYEAQ. The ends lost 1 base at V and 4 bases at J; junction bases unmatched: 11. For the CDR3, the DNA is TGTGCCAGCAGCTTAGGGTCTCGAGCGGGGGGGCGATCAGATACGCAGTATTTT. Amino acids: CASSLGSRAGGRSDTQYF.

This rearrangement joins TRBV12-3 or TRBV12-4 to TRBJ1-1; D is unclear. This CDR3 has 15 residues. V gave up 3 bases and J gave up 1 base, with 12 bases separating them. The CDR3 DNA sequence: TGTGCCAGCAGTTTCCAGAAGAATCAGAACACTGAAGCTTTCTTT. This codes for CASSFQKNQNTEAFF.

The sample holds a few counts of this clonotype. The rearrangement uses TRBV29-1 and TRBJ1-2, with TRBD1 matching 7 bases. The junction had 8 bases not matched to a gene; V was cut back by 6 bases and J by 7 bases. Germline CDR1 and CDR2: SQVTM and ANQGSEA. The CDR3 has 12 residues. The CDR3 is CSVFTGDGGYTF. CDR3 bases: TGCAGCGTCTTTACAGGGGATGGTGGCTACACCTTC.

This clonotype appeared a few times. Relative to the germline gene, one junction end is altered; a read error may explain this. The chain combines TRBV29-1 with TRBJ2-1; D might be TRBD2 (7 bases). CDR1 and CDR2 from the germline V gene are SQVTM and ANQGSEA. The CDR3 covers 14 residues. CDR3: CSAEEGRGLNEQFF. CDR3 DNA sequence: TGCAGCGCTGAAGAAGGGCGGGGGCTCAATGAGCAGTTCTTC.

The chain recombines TRBV3-1 with TRBJ1-1, with TRBD1 identical over 10 bases. V lost 6 bases, J lost 7 bases, and 2 bases stayed unmatched. The CDR3 contains 12 residues. Germline CDR1 and CDR2: LGHDT and YNNKEL (reference sequence). The CDR3 loop reads CASSRTGGEAFF. The DNA of the CDR3 is TGTGCCAGCAGTCGGACAGGGGGTGAAGCTTTCTTT.